A selection of T cell receptor beta chains follows, all from one sample in a study of blood T cell repertoires in COVID-19. Data came from immunoSEQ multiplex PCR; TCRdb stores just in-frame clones and leaves some out. The table shows around 210,000 clones, with around 82% occurring only once. Specimen: peripheral blood. The origin of the receptors is a woman in her 70s with acute or convalescent COVID-19. Each CDR3 is given with its conserved first and last residue. The D gene is left open where the match is weak. Size is omitted from some rows. Given values are once, few, many or a class for expanded clones.

DNA | CDR3 | J | size | V | D | length
TGTGCCTGGAGTGTAAACAGGGGCCGGAATTCACCCCTCCACTTT | CAWSVNRGRNSPLHF | TRBJ1-6 | NA | TRBV30 | TRBD1 | 15
TGCGCCAGCAGCTTGGCTCAGGGCTACACCATATATTTT | CASSLAQGYTIYF | TRBJ1-3 | NA | TRBV5-1 | NA | 13
TGTGCCAGCAGCCAGGTTGGCAGGGGGGCCTACGAGCAGTACTTC | CASSQVGRGAYEQYF | TRBJ2-7 | NA | TRBV7-6 | NA | 15
TGTGCCTGGAGTGGGCAGTCCGGGGAGCTGTTTTTT | CAWSGQSGELFF | TRBJ2-2 | NA | TRBV30 | NA | 12
TGTGCCAGCAGCATTGGACTACGTTCCTACAATGAGCAGTTCTTC | CASSIGLRSYNEQFF | TRBJ2-1 | NA | TRBV14 | NA | 15
TGTGCCAGCAGTAGGACAGGGAAACTCGGCGGGGACTATGGCTACACCTTC | CASSRTGKLGGDYGYTF | TRBJ1-2 | NA | TRBV27 | TRBD1 | 17
TGTGCCAGCAGTCCCGGGACAGTAAACTATGGCTACACCTTC | CASSPGTVNYGYTF | TRBJ1-2 | NA | TRBV6-6 | TRBD1 | 14
TGTGCCAGCAGGGAACTAGCGGGAGGAACCGGAAACAATGAGCAGTTCTTC | CASRELAGGTGNNEQFF | TRBJ2-1 | NA | TRBV4-2 | TRBD2 | 17
TGTGCCAGCAGCCCGGACAGGGGGCGCTCTTATGGCTACACCTTC | CASSPDRGRSYGYTF | TRBJ1-2 | NA | TRBV3-1/TRBV3-2 | TRBD1 | 15
TGTGCCAGCAGCCGAAGGGGGGGGCTTTCACCCCTCCACTTT | CASSRRGGLSPLHF | TRBJ1-6 | NA | TRBV3-1/TRBV3-2 | NA | 14
TGTGCCAGCAGCTTAGGCGCACCTGAAAAACTGTTTTTT | CASSLGAPEKLFF | TRBJ1-4 | NA | TRBV7-9 | NA | 13
TGCAGCGTTGACCCGGGGGGGGATGAGCAGTTCTTC | CSVDPGGDEQFF | TRBJ2-1 | NA | TRBV29-1 | TRBD2 | 12
TGCGCCAGCAGTCAGATTCCGGGACAGGGTGATGGCTACACCTTC | CASSQIPGQGDGYTF | TRBJ1-2 | few | TRBV23-1 | TRBD1 | 15
TGTGCCAGCAGTTTACGCCCCGGCCAGGGCGAGGAAAAACTGTTTTTT | CASSLRPGQGEEKLFF | TRBJ1-4 | NA | TRBV28 | NA | 16
TGTGCCTGGAGTCGCGGGGGCCGGGGTAATGAAAAACTGTTTTTT | CAWSRGGRGNEKLFF | TRBJ1-4 | NA | TRBV30 | NA | 15
TGTGCCAGCCGCAGGGGACAGGGGGCGGGAAAACTGTTTTTT | CASRRGQGAGKLFF | TRBJ1-4 | few | TRBV6-5 | TRBD1 | 14
TGTGCCACCAGCAAGGAGGGGGGCCTAGCGGAGCGCACAGATACGCAGTATTTT | CATSKEGGLAERTDTQYF | TRBJ2-3 | NA | TRBV15 | NA | 18
TGTGCCAGCAGCCAAGTGGGACAGGGGGTCTATGGCTACACCTTC | CASSQVGQGVYGYTF | TRBJ1-2 | few | TRBV3-1/TRBV3-2 | TRBD1 | 15
TGTGCCAGCAGCGAGCTCAATCAGCCCCAGCATTTT | CASSELNQPQHF | TRBJ1-5 | NA | TRBV3-1/TRBV3-2 | NA | 12
TGCGCCAGCAGCTTGGTCTTAGCGGTGTCCTACGAGCAGTACTTC | CASSLVLAVSYEQYF | TRBJ2-7 | few | TRBV5-1 | NA | 15
TGTGCCAGCAGCTTAACGGGCGACGGCCTGGAGACCCAGTACTTC | CASSLTGDGLETQYF | TRBJ2-5 | NA | TRBV7-3 | NA | 15
TGTGCCAGCTCACCGGAGCTAGCGGGCTACACCGGGGAGCTGTTTTTT | CASSPELAGYTGELFF | TRBJ2-2 | once | TRBV18 | TRBD2 | 16
TGTGCCAGCAGCCCACTCATAGGGGCAACTAATGAAAAACTGTTTTTT | CASSPLIGATNEKLFF | TRBJ1-4 | few | TRBV7-6 | NA | 16
TGTGCCAGCAGTCTATCAGGGGCGCCTAATGAAAAACTGTTTTTT | CASSLSGAPNEKLFF | TRBJ1-4 | NA | TRBV2 | NA | 15
TGCGCCAGCAGCCCGGCTAGCGGGAGCGACACCGGGGAGCTGTTTTTT | CASSPASGSDTGELFF | TRBJ2-2 | NA | TRBV5-1 | TRBD2 | 16
TGTGCCAGCAGCTCGGGGATTTATCAGCCCCAGCATTTT | CASSSGIYQPQHF | TRBJ1-5 | NA | TRBV7-2 | NA | 13
TGTGCCAGCAGCCCCCCCGGGGAGGGCGGACAAGAGACCCAGTACTTC | CASSPPGEGGQETQYF | TRBJ2-5 | NA | TRBV7-9 | TRBD2 | 16
TGCGCCAGCACCAGCGGAGGGACTGGCACAGATACGCAGTATTTT | CASTSGGTGTDTQYF | TRBJ2-3 | NA | TRBV5-1 | NA | 15
TGTGCCAGCAGCTTATCCCCCCGCAGGGAGCAGTACTTC | CASSLSPRREQYF | TRBJ2-7 | NA | TRBV7-2 | NA | 13
TGTGCCAGCATCCAAACTAGCATTAGCACCGGGGAGCTGTTTTTT | CASIQTSISTGELFF | TRBJ2-2 | NA | TRBV7-2 | NA | 15
TGCGCCAGCAGCCTCGGACTAGCGGATACCTACGAGCAGTACTTC | CASSLGLADTYEQYF | TRBJ2-7 | NA | TRBV4-1 | TRBD2 | 15
TGTGCCAGCAGTGGACTAGCGGGAGCGGGTGAGCAGTACTTC | CASSGLAGAGEQYF | TRBJ2-7 | NA | TRBV2 | TRBD2 | 14
TGTGCCAGTAGTGACGCTCCGGGACAGGGGGCGGGAGATACGCAGTATTTT | CASSDAPGQGAGDTQYF | TRBJ2-3 | NA | TRBV19 | TRBD1 | 17
TGTGCCAGCAGTTCGGGGGTCACCGGGGAGCTGTTTTTT | CASSSGVTGELFF | TRBJ2-2 | few | TRBV6-6 | NA | 13
TGTGCCAGCAGTCTACAGGGGAAAGGCACTGAAGCTTTCTTT | CASSLQGKGTEAFF | TRBJ1-1 | NA | TRBV28 | TRBD1 | 14
TGTGCCAGCAGCTTGGACGGGAGACGGGAGACCCAGTACTTC | CASSLDGRRETQYF | TRBJ2-5 | NA | TRBV5-4 | NA | 14
TGTGCCAGCAGTGATAACACCAGGGTAGATAATTCACCCCTCCACTTT | CASSDNTRVDNSPLHF | TRBJ1-6 | NA | TRBV6-1 | NA | 16
TGTGCCAGCAGTACGGACAGGGACTATGGCTACACCTTC | CASSTDRDYGYTF | TRBJ1-2 | many | TRBV6-6 | TRBD1 | 13
TGTGCCAGTAGTATAGGTCAGGCAGGAGCGGTGAACACCGGGGAGCTGTTTTTT | CASSIGQAGAVNTGELFF | TRBJ2-2 | few | TRBV19 | NA | 18
TGTGCCAGCAGCTCCCCGGGACAGGGAGCTGGCTACACCTTC | CASSSPGQGAGYTF | TRBJ1-2 | NA | TRBV7-9 | TRBD1 | 14
TGTGCCAGCGCGGGCATTCACTCAGGTGGCTACACCTTC | CASAGIHSGGYTF | TRBJ1-2 | NA | TRBV7-9 | NA | 13
TGTGCCAGCAGCGTCGGACAGGGGGAGGTAGCCAAAAACATTCAGTACTTC | CASSVGQGEVAKNIQYF | TRBJ2-4 | NA | TRBV7-8 | TRBD1 | 17
TGTGCCAGCAGCGGGGGGGCCCCTGAAGCTTTCTTT | CASSGGAPEAFF | TRBJ1-1 | NA | TRBV21-1 | NA | 12
TGTGCCAGTACCCTAGGGCGGGAGAACACTGAAGCTTTCTTT | CASTLGRENTEAFF | TRBJ1-1 | NA | TRBV19 | NA | 14
TGTGCCAGTAATCCACAGGGCCCCACAGATACGCAGTATTTT | CASNPQGPTDTQYF | TRBJ2-3 | NA | TRBV11-2 | NA | 14
TGTGCCAGCAGCTTAGGTAGCGGGGACTACAATGAGCAGTTCTTC | CASSLGSGDYNEQFF | TRBJ2-1 | NA | TRBV7-3 | TRBD2 | 15
TGTGCCAGCCAGGGGACCGGGGAGCTGTTTTTT | CASQGTGELFF | TRBJ2-2 | NA | TRBV7-9 | NA | 11
TGTGCCAGCAGTTCCCGACTAGTAGTAGGAAACATTCAGTACTTC | CASSSRLVVGNIQYF | TRBJ2-4 | NA | TRBV28 | NA | 15
TGTGCCAGTACCCATACCCAGGGCCGGACTAATGAAAAACTGTTTTTT | CASTHTQGRTNEKLFF | TRBJ1-4 | few | TRBV19 | NA | 16
TGTGCCAGCAGCTTCATCACAGGGGCAGGTGGAAACACCATATATTTT | CASSFITGAGGNTIYF | TRBJ1-3 | NA | TRBV7-8 | TRBD1 | 16
TGTGCCAGCAGTCTGACCGACAGGGGCGAGCAGTACTTC | CASSLTDRGEQYF | TRBJ2-7 | NA | TRBV28 | TRBD1 | 13
TGTGCCAGTAGTTTGAGCGGGATAGATGAGCAGTTCTTC | CASSLSGIDEQFF | TRBJ2-1 | NA | TRBV19 | TRBD2 | 13